These 32 T cell receptor beta chains originate from one sample sequenced in a study of control samples from healthy donors and cancer patients. Only in-frame clones appear in the TCRdb table, and some are missing; sequencing was by immunoSEQ multiplex PCR. This table holds 110,000 to 150,000 clones, approximately 90% found once. The sample consisted of blood. These receptors were collected from a woman in her 30s in good health.

The chain employs TRBV19 and TRBJ1-5, with D unclear. The CDR3 extends over 17 amino acids. V gave up 1 base and J gave up 0 bases, with 13 bases separating them. Germline V CDR1 and CDR2: LNHDA, SQIVND (reference sequence). In DNA, the CDR3 is TGTGCCAGTAGTATAGGACGAAACGGGGTTAGCAATCAGCCCCAGCATTTT. It specifies CASSIGRNGVSNQPQHF.

The chain uses TRBV2 and TRBJ2-7, with D hard to call. Per germline, CDR1 SNHLY and CDR2 FYNNEI. Trimming took off 4 bases at V and 3 bases at J, with 10 bases between the two ends. The CDR3 contains 13 residues. The CDR3 DNA reads as TGTGCCAGCAGTGCGGGTACCCTCTACGAGCAGTACTTC. It codes for CASSAGTLYEQYF.

The chain is built from TRBV5-6 and TRBJ2-7, with D uncertain. Trimming shortened V by 0 bases and J by 6 bases, and 7 bases separated the two germline ends. This CDR3 is 12 amino acids long. Per germline, CDR1 SGHDT and CDR2 YYEEEE. The CDR3 bases are TGTGCCAGCAGCTTGGGCCCAACCGAGCAGTACTTC. Translating it yields CASSLGPTEQYF.

The J gene is TRBJ1-4, the V gene TRBV6-1; D gene uncertain. Trimming took 1 base from V and 7 from J, leaving 13 bases between them. The CDR3 consists of 15 residues. CDR1 and CDR2 from the germline V gene are MNHNS and SASEGT. The CDR3: CASSEVGHGGEKLFF. In DNA, the CDR3 is TGTGCCAGCAGTGAAGTCGGTCACGGTGGTGAAAAACTGTTTTTT.

The chain links TRBV19 to TRBJ2-1, with unresolved D. The CDR3 sequence is 13 residues long. The V gene lost 3 bases and the J gene lost 5 bases, with 8 bases spanning the gap. From germline, CDR1 is LNHDA and CDR2 SQIVND (reference sequence). DNA for the CDR3: TGTGCCAGTAGTATTGGTCCGAACAATGAGCAGTTCTTC. Its translation: CASSIGPNNEQFF.

Here the CDR3 DNA reads TGTGCCAGCAGCCAAGATGGCTCTGGGGCCAACGTCCTGACTTTC. Its translation: CASSQDGSGANVLTF. This chain joins TRBV4-2 and TRBJ2-6; D is unresolved. Looked up from germline, CDR1 is LGHNA and CDR2 is YNFKEQ. This CDR3 contains 15 residues. Trimming took off 0 bases at V and 0 bases at J, with 3 bases between the two ends.

The chain employs TRBV3-1 (or the pseudogene TRBV3-2) and TRBJ2-7; possibly TRBD2 for D (6 bases). Germline values: CDR1 LGHDT, CDR2 YNNKEL (reference sequence). The CDR3 extends over 13 amino acids. V was clipped by 3 bases and J by 5 bases, with 11 bases between them. CDR3: CASSQGGFNEQYF. Here the CDR3 DNA reads TGTGCCAGCAGCCAGGGAGGATTCAACGAGCAGTACTTC.

The J gene is TRBJ1-5, the V gene TRBV28; 8 nucleotides align to TRBD1. CDR3 length equals 18 residues. Trimming at V came to 4 bases and at J to 0 bases, leaving 11 bases not matched to a gene. The germline CDR1 and CDR2 sequences are MDHEN and SYDVKM. The CDR3 nucleotides read TGTGCCAGCAGTTCGGCCCGGGACAGGAGATATAGCAATCAGCCCCAGCATTTT. Protein product: CASSSARDRRYSNQPQHF.

The chain uses TRBV5-1 and TRBJ2-7, with TRBD1 matching over 9 bases. Germline loops: CDR1 SGHRS, CDR2 YFSETQ. V shed 7 bases, J shed 1 base, and the junction held 6 bases outside the gene matches. This CDR3 has 14 residues. CDR3 bases: TGCGCCAGCCAACGGACAGGGGCTTCCTACGAGCAGTACTTC. It yields the protein CASQRTGASYEQYF. Together with reference TRBV5-1 and TRBJ2-7, the CDR3 gives the full variable domain: KAGVTQTPRYLIKTRGQQVTLSCSPISGHRSVSWYQQTPGQGLQFLFEYFSETQRNKGNFPGRFSGRQFSNSRSEMNVSTLELGDSALYLCASQRTGASYEQYFGPGTRLTVT.

The chain combines TRBV12-5 with TRBJ1-1, with 10 bases lining up with TRBD1. V shed 8 bases and J 4 bases; nucleotides not matched to a gene: 19. The CDR3 has 18 residues. Germline CDR1 and CDR2: LGHNT and FRNRAP. This chain's CDR3 is CASSGTGTGEVSGTEAFF. The CDR3 region has the DNA TGTGCTAGTTCGGGAACCGGGACAGGGGAGGTTAGTGGCACTGAAGCTTTCTTT.

The chain carries TRBV29-1 and TRBJ2-3; TRBD2 agrees at 7 bases. Germline loops: CDR1 SQVTM, CDR2 ANQGSEA. There are 12 residues in the CDR3. The trim removed 7 bases at V and 4 bases at J, leaving 5 bases unmatched. This chain's CDR3 is CSAKLAPDTQYF. CDR3 nucleotides: TGCAGCGCCAAACTAGCGCCAGATACGCAGTATTTT.

The chain recombines TRBV10-3 with TRBJ2-1; TRBD2 aligns across 12 bases. This CDR3 is 16 amino acids long. Trimming cost V 6 bases and J 2 bases; bases outside gene matches: 5. The germline gives CDR1 ENHRY, CDR2 SYGVKD. The chain's CDR3 is CAISKRTSGAYNEQFF. Here the CDR3 DNA reads TGTGCCATCAGCAAAAGGACTAGCGGGGCCTACAATGAGCAGTTCTTC.

The V call is TRBV29-1, the J call TRBJ1-5; a possible D gene is TRBD1 (5 bases). V lost 5 bases and J lost 3, with 17 bases in between. The CDR3 is 15 amino acids. Germline V gene sequence: CDR1 SQVTM, CDR2 ANQGSEA. CDR3 nucleotide sequence: TGCAGCGTTCCCCGGGCGGGGACCGCCAATCAGCCCCAGCATTTT. Translating it yields CSVPRAGTANQPQHF.

The rearrangement links TRBV27 to TRBJ2-1; no definite D call. V was shortened by 1 base and J by 5 bases, with 6 bases between the two germline ends. This CDR3 region has 13 residues. Germline V lookup: CDR1 MNHEY, CDR2 SMNVEV (reference sequence). In DNA form, the CDR3 reads TGTGCCAGCAGTTTATTTCGGGACAATGAGCAGTTCTTC. As protein: CASSLFRDNEQFF.

The chain links TRBV19 to TRBJ1-2, with TRBD1 matching 9 bases. Germline V gene lookup returns CDR1 LNHDA and CDR2 SQIVND (reference sequence). This CDR3 has 15 residues. Losses at the gene ends were 5 bases for V and 2 bases for J; bases not matched to a gene: 6. CDR3 DNA sequence: TGTGCCAGTAGTGACCGGGACAGGGTAAACTATGGCTACACCTTC. Protein product: CASSDRDRVNYGYTF.

This chain joins TRBV6-5 and TRBJ1-1; D gene unclear. From germline, CDR1 is MNHEY and CDR2 SVGAGI. V lost 6 bases to trimming and J lost 7 bases, with 9 bases between them. The CDR3 contains 11 residues. CDR3 nucleotides: TGTGCCAGCAGGCTGAATGATGAAGCTTTCTTT. Translating gives CASRLNDEAFF.

This clone was observed a single time. The chain joins TRBV6-5 to TRBJ1-6; D may be TRBD1 (5 bases). The germline V gene encodes CDR1 MNHEY and CDR2 SVGAGI. The CDR3 sequence is 15 residues long. Trimming left V 4 bases short and J 0 bases short, with 7 bases between. CDR3 sequence (DNA): TGTGCCAGCAGTTGGGGGAGCTCCTATAATTCACCCCTCCACTTT. Translating it yields CASSWGSSYNSPLHF.

The J gene is TRBJ1-2, the V gene TRBV10-3; D unresolved. There are 14 residues in the CDR3. The germline CDR1 and CDR2 sequences are ENHRY and SYGVKD. V lost 5 bases and J 2 bases, leaving 12 bases between the germline ends. The CDR3 loop is CAISTDPQNYGYTF. As DNA, the CDR3 is TGTGCCATCAGTACGGACCCCCAGAACTATGGCTACACCTTC.

The chain couples TRBV9 to TRBJ2-2, with D perhaps matching TRBD2 (5 bases). The CDR3 runs to 14 residues. Per the germline V gene, CDR1 is SGDLS and CDR2 is YYNGEE. Between the trimmed V and J ends, which lost 5 bases and 2 bases, there was a span of 10 bases. CDR3 in DNA: TGTGCCAGCAGGAGGGCGAGTAACACCGGGGAGCTGTTTTTT. Translated: CASRRASNTGELFF.

The chain has TRBV3-1 (or the pseudogene TRBV3-2) and TRBJ2-7; D gene ambiguous. V was trimmed by 4 bases and J by 3 bases, leaving 13 bases between them. The CDR3 has 14 amino acids. The germline V gene has CDR1 LGHDT and CDR2 YNNKEL (reference sequence). CDR3 DNA: TGTGCCAGCAGCCCACGTATGGGGAACTACGAGCAGTACTTC. This translates into CASSPRMGNYEQYF.

The chain is built from TRBV18 and TRBJ2-7; 11 positions match TRBD2. The CDR3 is made up of 17 amino acids. CDR1 is KGHSH, CDR2 LQKENI, per germline. V lost 3 bases to trimming and J lost 1 base; unmatched junction nucleotides: 8. The CDR3: CASSPGKGLAASYEQYF. As DNA, the CDR3 is TGTGCCAGCTCACCGGGTAAGGGACTAGCGGCTTCCTACGAGCAGTACTTC.

The gene calls are TRBV4-2 and TRBJ1-5; D gene unclear. Trimming left V 1 base short and J 3 bases short, with 10 bases between. The CDR3 sequence is 15 residues long. Per the germline V gene, CDR1 is LGHNA and CDR2 is YNFKEQ. In DNA form, the CDR3 reads TGTGCCAGCAGCCAAGTGGAAGGGCTCAATCAGCCCCAGCATTTT. Translation gives CASSQVEGLNQPQHF.

The chain joins TRBV5-6 to TRBJ2-5; no clear D gene. This CDR3 contains 13 residues. With 1 base removed from V and 2 bases from J, the gap between germline ends came to 6 bases. Germline V gene sequence: CDR1 SGHDT, CDR2 YYEEEE. The CDR3 reads CASSLSEQETQYF. DNA of the CDR3: TGTGCCAGCAGCTTGTCGGAACAAGAGACCCAGTACTTC.

This rearrangement joins TRBV29-1 to TRBJ2-3; D ambiguous. Trimming took off 0 bases at V and 2 bases at J, with 6 bases between the two ends. The CDR3 totals 13 residues. CDR1 SQVTM and CDR2 ANQGSEA come from the germline V gene. As DNA, the CDR3 is TGCAGCGTTGAAGATAGGGCCACAGATACGCAGTATTTT. Translating gives CSVEDRATDTQYF.

This chain connects TRBV5-5 to TRBJ1-4, with D perhaps matching TRBD1 (5 bases). The CDR3 has 14 amino acids. The germline V gene has CDR1 SGHKS and CDR2 YYEKEE (reference sequence). Trimming stripped 7 bases from V and 3 bases from J, with 13 bases between. Here the CDR3 reads CASRITGSNEKLFF. DNA for the CDR3: TGTGCCAGCCGAATAACAGGTTCTAATGAAAAACTGTTTTTT.

The chain uses TRBV14 and TRBJ1-4, with 7 bases aligning to TRBD1. The CDR3 has 15 residues. The V and J ends lost 0 bases and 4 bases, in that order; junction bases with no gene match: 2. Germline assignment: CDR1 SGHDN and CDR2 FVKESK. This CDR3 reads CASSQDRGYNEKLFF. CDR3 sequence (DNA): TGTGCCAGCAGCCAAGACAGGGGGTATAATGAAAAACTGTTTTTT.

V usage is TRBV20-1 and J usage is TRBJ2-2; D unresolved. The CDR3 covers 11 residues. The germline V gene encodes CDR1 DFQATT and CDR2 SNEGSKA (reference sequence). Trimming stripped 5 bases from V and 7 bases from J, with 8 bases between. The CDR3: CSADLSGELFF. The CDR3 DNA reads as TGCAGTGCTGACCTTAGCGGGGAGCTGTTTTTT.

CDR3 in amino acids: CASSPEPGGNNEKLFF. The CDR3 coding sequence is TGTGCCAGCAGCCCCGAGCCAGGGGGGAATAATGAAAAACTGTTTTTT. The chain couples TRBV9 to TRBJ1-4, with 7 bases lining up with TRBD1. The CDR3 covers 16 residues. V lost 4 bases and J lost 4; bases outside the gene matches: 10. Germline-derived CDR1 and CDR2 are SGDLS and YYNGEE.

V usage is TRBV30 and J usage is TRBJ2-1; possibly TRBD2 for D (6 bases). CDR3 length equals 16 residues. V was shortened by 0 bases and J by 4 bases, with 16 bases between the two germline ends. Per the germline V gene, CDR1 is GTSNPN and CDR2 is SVGIG (reference sequence). The CDR3 sequence: CAWSVLSPSGYNEQFF. CDR3 nucleotides: TGTGCCTGGAGTGTACTTTCCCCCAGCGGGTACAATGAGCAGTTCTTC.

This clone appeared a single time. This rearrangement joins TRBV9 to TRBJ1-2; D not resolved. Germline V gives CDR1 SGDLS, CDR2 YYNGEE. V was shortened by 0 bases and J by 4 bases, with 13 bases between the two germline ends. The CDR3 has 15 residues. CDR3 bases: TGTGCCAGCAGCGTAGCCTCCGGGTGGGCCTATGGCTACACCTTC. As protein: CASSVASGWAYGYTF.

DNA of the CDR3: TGTGCCAGCAGCCGGGGAAACTACGAGCAGTACTTC. It is translated as CASSRGNYEQYF. The chain recombines TRBV6-6 with TRBJ2-7; D possibly corresponds to TRBD2 (5 bases). Deletions cut 6 bases from V and 3 bases from J, with 9 bases between. This CDR3 is 12 amino acids long. Germline V gene data show CDR1 as MNHNY and CDR2 as SVGAGI (reference sequence).

The chain employs TRBV30 and TRBJ2-1, with a tentative D call TRBD2 (6 bases). V lost 3 bases and J 7 bases, leaving 16 bases between the germline ends. In germline, CDR1 is GTSNPN, CDR2 SVGIG (reference sequence). The CDR3 contains 14 residues. CDR3 nucleotide sequence: TGTGCCTGGAGCTTGGGTAGCGGCGGGAATGAGCAGTTCTTC. This codes for CAWSLGSGGNEQFF. The whole variable domain, filled in from reference TRBV30 and TRBJ2-1, reads SQTIHQWPATLVQPVGSPLSLECTVEGTSNPNLYWYRQAAGRGLQLLFYSVGIGQISSEVPQNLSASRPQDRQFILSSKKLLLSDSGFYLCAWSLGSGGNEQFFGPGTRLTVL.